One T cell receptor beta chain is described in this entry. What it binds is unknown. These data are taken from a study of CD8 T cells in Susac syndrome. Background on the study: There were 5 or 6 sequenced Susac syndrome patients with active disease and eight or nine in remission. Findings and caveats of the study: It was acknowledged by the study that relatively few individuals were included in its TCR sequencing and HLA analysis.

The RNA input was about 0.45 to 1 ug, and it was reverse transcribed with random hexamers. The amplification used immunoSEQ multiplex PCR on TCR beta CDR3; it spanned 54 Vbeta and 13 Jbeta. TCRdb itself ran the immunoSEQ multiplex PCR reads through MiXCR, one entry per CDR3 protein. This sample has approximately 190,000 distinct CDR3 sequences, with approximately 94% found just once. The V gene end was trimmed by 5 bases and the J gene end by 7 bases; junction bases not matched to a gene: 10. The CDR3 contains 15 residues. The sequencing input was CD4+ T cells from PBMCs. The chain joins TRBV12-3 or TRBV12-4 to TRBJ1-1, with 10 bases lining up with TRBD1. The sequence was collected from a human donor with Susac syndrome. The CDR3 coding sequence is TGTGCCAGCAGTCCATACTCGGGACAGGGGTTTGAAGCTTTCTTT. Translated: CASSPYSGQGFEAFF.